The present T cell receptor (beta chain) was sequenced within a study of T-cell memory formation after mild COVID-19. Study conclusions and caveats: Memory sampled before infection contained some responding clones, suggesting cross-reactive memory joined.

V was shortened by 0 bases and J by 7 bases, with 7 bases between the two germline ends. The CDR3 spans 12 residues. Germline V gene sequence: CDR1 SGHRS, CDR2 YFSETQ. Remarks on this clonotype: The target antigen is unknown.

TCRdb recomputed calls from the 5' RACE reads with MiXCR, one row per CDR3 protein. The top ten hold about 39% of the sample, which has under 50,000 distinct CDR3 sequences, about 28% seen once. The chain employs TRBV5-1 and TRBJ1-1, with D uncertain. Sequencing input: PBMCs or a T cell subset sorted from them (not recorded which). This clonotype originated in a man aged 18 to 30 who had mild COVID-19 (a few samples of this study predate the infection). Cell type and time point are not known. This CDR3 reads CASSLDRNEAFF. DNA for the CDR3: TGCGCCAGCAGCTTGGACCGGAATGAAGCTTTCTTT.